Each of the 30 T cell receptor beta chains below was sequenced from the same sample in a study of siplizumab effects on memory and regulatory T cells. TCRdb keeps only in-frame clones here, not all; method: immunoSEQ multiplex PCR. The sample lists about 94,000 clones; approximately 95% were seen once. Sequenced input: non-Treg CD4+ T cells sorted from blood. The origin of the receptors is a human donor in good health.

The chain couples TRBV18 to TRBJ1-1; D is ambiguous. Germline V lookup: CDR1 KGHSH, CDR2 LQKENI. Trimming cost V 2 bases and J 6 bases, with 4 bases left between them. The CDR3 runs 11 residues. In DNA form, the CDR3 reads TGTGCCAGCTCACCATCCGCTGAAGCTTTCTTT. It specifies CASSPSAEAFF.

V and J are TRBV11-2 and TRBJ1-2; possible D gene TRBD1, 6 bases. V was trimmed by 5 bases and J by 7 bases, leaving 17 bases between them. The CDR3 is made up of 14 amino acids. CDR1 SGHAT and CDR2 FQNNGV come from the germline V gene. The CDR3 DNA is TGTGCCAGCAGCGCAAACAGGGTTAAGAGTGGCTACACCTTC. As protein: CASSANRVKSGYTF.

This clone was recorded once. This chain connects TRBV14 to TRBJ2-7; 10 bases align to TRBD2. The length of the CDR3 is 14 residues. The germline CDR1 and CDR2 sequences are SGHDN and FVKESK. Trimming cost V 3 bases and J 2 bases; bases outside gene matches: 1. CDR3 nucleotide sequence: TGTGCCAGCAGCCACAGCGGGAGGGCCTACGAGCAGTACTTC. Its translation is CASSHSGRAYEQYF.

The chain links TRBV2 to TRBJ2-5; 8 bases match TRBD1. The CDR3 totals 13 residues. The germline gives CDR1 SNHLY, CDR2 FYNNEI. J was trimmed by 5 bases and V by 6 bases; bases with no gene match: 5. For the CDR3, the DNA is TGTGCCAGCAGACTGGACAGGGCGGAGACCCAGTACTTC. This gives the protein CASRLDRAETQYF.

The chain links TRBV6-5 to TRBJ2-2; weak D call: TRBD1 (7 bases). The V end lost 5 bases, the J end lost 6 bases, and 16 bases lay between the germline ends. The CDR3 sequence is 15 residues long. The germline V gene encodes CDR1 MNHEY and CDR2 SVGAGI. The CDR3 DNA sequence: TGTGCCAGCAGTGGGAGGAACAGGGGATCCGGGGAGCTGTTTTTT. Protein: CASSGRNRGSGELFF.

The V gene is TRBV11-2, the J gene TRBJ1-1, with a tentative D call TRBD1 (6 bases). Germline V gene lookup returns CDR1 SGHAT and CDR2 FQNNGV. The CDR3 has 15 residues. The V and J ends lost 1 base and 6 bases respectively, with 15 bases between them. The DNA of the CDR3 is TGTGCCAGCAGCTTAGGTCGGGGGCGGGTGGCTGAAGCTTTCTTT. It specifies CASSLGRGRVAEAFF.

CDR3 coding DNA: TGTGCCAGCAGGCCCGAGGGTACGCAGTATTTT. Its protein is CASRPEGTQYF. The chain joins TRBV2 to TRBJ2-3, with D maybe TRBD2 (5 bases). The CDR3 covers 11 residues. Trimming shortened V by 6 bases and J by 8 bases, and 9 bases separated the two germline ends. Germline CDR1 SNHLY, CDR2 FYNNEI.

The count of this clone is one. The chain is built from TRBV7-2 and TRBJ2-3; 10 bases map to TRBD2. Germline V CDR1 and CDR2: SGHTA, FQGNSA. There are 16 residues in the CDR3. Trimming removed 5 bases from V and 8 bases from J; junction bases left unmatched: 13. In DNA form, the CDR3 reads TGTGCCAGCAGCCCGACCGGGACTAGCGCCCTAAGTACGCAGTATTTT. Its protein product is CASSPTGTSALSTQYF.

The chain carries TRBV6-4 and TRBJ1-1; D remains unclear. The germline V gene has CDR1 MRHNA and CDR2 SNTAGT. Trimming cost V 4 bases and J 1 base, with 7 bases left between them. The CDR3 is 13 residues long. CDR3 in amino acids: CASSARGNTEAFF. The CDR3 region has the DNA TGTGCCAGCAGTGCTCGGGGGAACACTGAAGCTTTCTTT.

This rearrangement joins TRBV11-1 to TRBJ1-1, with no clear D. This CDR3 contains 15 residues. Germline CDR1 reads SGHAT; CDR2 reads FQDESV (reference sequence). The V end lost 0 bases, the J end lost 1 base, and 9 bases lay between the germline ends. In DNA, the CDR3 is TGTGCCAGCAGCTTAGCCCCCGGAGGGAACACTGAAGCTTTCTTT. Amino acid sequence: CASSLAPGGNTEAFF.

The chain employs TRBV5-8 and TRBJ1-1, with 8 bases fitting TRBD1. Trimming took 2 bases from V and 5 from J; bases not matched to a gene: 8. The germline V gene encodes CDR1 SGHTS and CDR2 YDEGEE. This CDR3 has 15 residues. In DNA form, the CDR3 reads TGTGCCAGCAGCTTCAGGGGGCAGAGAGTTACTGAAGCTTTCTTT. The encoded protein is CASSFRGQRVTEAFF. The whole variable domain, filled in from reference TRBV5-8 and TRBJ1-1, reads EAGVTQSPTHLIKTRGQQATLRCSPISGHTSVYWYQQALGLGLQFLLWYDEGEERNRGNFPPRFSGRQFPNYSSELNVNALELEDSALYLCASSFRGQRVTEAFFGQGTRLTVV.

The chain links TRBV5-4 to TRBJ2-4, with 11 bases matching TRBD1. The CDR3 is 19 residues long. CDR1 is SGHNT, CDR2 YYREEE, per germline (reference sequence). Trimming removed 0 bases from V and 4 bases from J; junction bases left unmatched: 12. In DNA form, the CDR3 reads TGTGCCAGCAGCTTGGGGAATACCGGGACAGGGGGGACAAAAAACATTCAGTACTTC. This translates into CASSLGNTGTGGTKNIQYF.

This CDR3 reads CASSSFPRGGRTDTQYF. CDR3 coding DNA: TGTGCCAGTAGCAGCTTCCCGCGGGGGGGCCGCACAGATACGCAGTATTTT. The chain links TRBV5-4 to TRBJ2-3, with 9 bases fitting TRBD2. Unmatched junction bases numbered 14, after V lost 8 bases and J lost 1 base. This CDR3 is built from 17 residues. Germline CDR1 and CDR2: SGHNT and YYREEE (reference sequence).

This chain joins TRBV4-1 and TRBJ2-2; D call uncertain. The CDR3 length is 16 residues. Trimming stripped 2 bases from V and 0 bases from J, with 10 bases between. Germline V CDR1 and CDR2: MGHRA, YSYEKL. The CDR3 nucleotides read TGCGCCAGCAGCCAACTGACGGCTACGAACACCGGGGAGCTGTTTTTT. Residues: CASSQLTATNTGELFF.

The chain uses TRBV30 and TRBJ1-6; no clear D gene. CDR1 and CDR2 from the germline V gene are GTSNPN and SVGIG (reference sequence). V was trimmed by 1 base and J by 9 bases, leaving 10 bases between them. The CDR3 spans 13 residues. The CDR3 coding sequence is TGTGCCTGGAGTGCGGGATCAAGTTCACCCCTCCACTTT. Protein sequence: CAWSAGSSSPLHF.

The J gene is TRBJ2-5, the V gene TRBV30; D is possibly TRBD2 (6 bases). The CDR3 loop spans 14 amino acids. Trimming left V 1 base short and J 5 bases short, with 14 bases between. From germline, CDR1 is GTSNPN and CDR2 SVGIG (reference sequence). The chain's CDR3 is CAWSAEGSGETQYF. In DNA form, the CDR3 reads TGTGCCTGGAGTGCTGAGGGCAGCGGGGAGACCCAGTACTTC.

The J gene is TRBJ2-6, the V gene TRBV5-6; 14 bases are shared with TRBD2. V lost 5 bases and J lost 0; bases outside the gene matches: 7. The CDR3 spans 19 residues. Germline V gene sequence: CDR1 SGHDT, CDR2 YYEEEE. The CDR3 loop reads CASRSGLAGDYSGANVLTF. The CDR3 bases are TGTGCCAGCAGATCGGGACTAGCGGGAGACTACTCTGGGGCCAACGTCCTGACTTTC.

The CDR3: CASSLGRGYEQYF. The DNA for the CDR3 is TGTGCCAGCAGTTTGGGCAGGGGTTACGAGCAGTACTTC. This rearrangement joins TRBV27 to TRBJ2-7; maybe TRBD1 (6 bases). The CDR3 runs 13 residues. CDR1 MNHEY and CDR2 SMNVEV come from the germline V gene (reference sequence). Trimming took off 3 bases at V and 4 bases at J, with 10 bases between the two ends.

J is TRBJ1-5 and V is TRBV30, with 8 bases matching TRBD1. The CDR3 length is 13 residues. From germline, CDR1 is GTSNPN and CDR2 SVGIG (reference sequence). V lost 7 bases, J lost 3 bases, and 5 bases stayed unmatched. DNA for the CDR3: TGTGCCTACGGGACAGGTCACAATCAGCCCCAGCATTTT. Its translation is CAYGTGHNQPQHF.

This clone was detected a few times. The V and J genes are TRBV30 and TRBJ2-5, with TRBD1 as a possible D gene (5 bases). Germline V CDR1 and CDR2: GTSNPN, SVGIG (reference sequence). This CDR3 has 14 amino acids. V shed 1 base and J shed 5 bases, with 14 bases lying between them. CDR3 loop: CAWSDYSGQETQYF. The CDR3 nucleotides are TGTGCCTGGAGTGACTATTCAGGGCAGGAGACCCAGTACTTC.

This rearrangement joins TRBV30 to TRBJ1-3; D might be TRBD1 (5 bases). Trimming left V 3 bases short and J 2 bases short, with 11 bases between. Germline loops: CDR1 GTSNPN, CDR2 SVGIG (reference sequence). CDR3 size: 14 residues. The CDR3 DNA sequence: TGTGCCTGGAGCCTGACAGTAACTGGAAACACCATATATTTT. Encoded protein: CAWSLTVTGNTIYF.

The rearrangement links TRBV11-3 to TRBJ2-7; 9 positions agree with TRBD1. The CDR3 consists of 15 residues. The germline CDR1 and CDR2 sequences are SGHNT and YENEEA. V lost 0 bases to trimming and J lost 4 bases; unmatched junction nucleotides: 4. The CDR3 here is CASSLEGTGIYEQYF. For the CDR3, the DNA is TGTGCCAGCAGCTTAGAGGGGACAGGGATATACGAGCAGTACTTC.

The CDR3: CASSPRTEEKLFF. Written as DNA, the CDR3 is TGCGCCAGCAGCCCTCGGACGGAAGAAAAACTGTTTTTT. The J gene is TRBJ1-4, the V gene TRBV5-1; D is ambiguous. The CDR3 runs 13 residues. The V and J ends lost 4 bases and 8 bases respectively, with 12 bases between them. Germline V CDR1 and CDR2: SGHRS, YFSETQ.

In this sample, this clone turned up once. The chain uses TRBV7-3 and TRBJ2-7; 9 bases align to TRBD2. Germline V gene lookup returns CDR1 SGHTA and CDR2 FQGTGA. The CDR3 has 12 residues. V was clipped by 6 bases and J by 7 bases; unmatched bases: 4. CDR3 amino acids: CASSISGGEQYF. CDR3 DNA sequence: TGTGCCAGCAGTATTAGCGGGGGAGAGCAGTACTTC.

The V call is TRBV7-2, the J call TRBJ1-1, with D unresolved. The ends were cut back, 4 bases at V and 2 bases at J, with 14 bases in the middle. This CDR3 spans 15 amino acids. The germline CDR1 and CDR2 sequences are SGHTA and FQGNSA. The CDR3 here is CASSSTSEKNTEAFF. Here the CDR3 DNA reads TGTGCCAGCAGCTCCACGAGTGAGAAAAACACTGAAGCTTTCTTT. Based on the CDR3 plus reference TRBV7-2 and TRBJ1-1, the full variable domain is GAGVSQSPSNKVTEKGKDVELRCDPISGHTALYWYRQSLGQGLEFLIYFQGNSAPDKSGLPSDRFSAERTGGSVSTLTIQRTQQEDSAVYLCASSSTSEKNTEAFFGQGTRLTVV.

This clone was seen a single time. The rearrangement links TRBV6-4 to TRBJ2-1; D gene uncertain. Trimming shortened V by 7 bases and J by 3 bases, and 19 bases separated the two germline ends. The length of the CDR3 is 16 residues. The germline V gene has CDR1 MRHNA and CDR2 SNTAGT. In DNA, the CDR3 is TGTGCCAGCACCGAGGTTTGCGGTTTTCACTACAATGAGCAGTTCTTC. Its protein product is CASTEVCGFHYNEQFF.

The chain links TRBV11-2 to TRBJ2-7; the D gene is possibly TRBD2 (6 bases). Trimming stripped 6 bases from V and 3 bases from J, with 15 bases between. The CDR3 contains 14 residues. Germline assignment: CDR1 SGHAT and CDR2 FQNNGV. The CDR3: CASRRDGGLYEQYF. DNA for the CDR3: TGTGCCAGCAGGAGGGACGGAGGGCTCTACGAGCAGTACTTC.

This rearrangement joins TRBV14 to TRBJ2-7; D call uncertain. Between the trimmed V and J ends, which lost 4 bases and 2 bases, there was a span of 12 bases. CDR1 and CDR2 (germline): SGHDN, FVKESK. This CDR3 comprises 14 residues. CDR3 bases: TGTGCCAGCAGCCCGCAACGTGCCCCCTACGAGCAGTACTTC. Translation: CASSPQRAPYEQYF.

This chain uses TRBV6-4 with TRBJ1-5, with 7 nucleotides matching TRBD1. The germline V gene has CDR1 MRHNA and CDR2 SNTAGT. This CDR3 has 13 amino acids. The V gene end was trimmed by 5 bases and the J gene end by 8 bases; junction bases not matched to a gene: 6. DNA of the CDR3: TGTGCCAGCAGTCCAGGGGGGGTAGAGCCCCAGCATTTT. Amino acids: CASSPGGVEPQHF.

V usage is TRBV11-3 and J usage is TRBJ1-1; D gene unclear. Per the germline V gene, CDR1 is SGHNT and CDR2 is YENEEA. The germline V and J ends were trimmed by 3 bases and 0 bases, with 5 bases remaining between them. CDR3 length equals 13 residues. The DNA of the CDR3 is TGTGCCAGCAGCTTGTATATGAACACTGAAGCTTTCTTT. This translates into CASSLYMNTEAFF.